The entry that follows covers one T cell receptor (beta chain) sequence. Antigen: not known. Single viable CD3+CD4+CD8-CD45RO+ cells were sorted as the memory CD4+ T cells. Serum IgG to CMV pp150, pp28, p38 and p52 defined serostatus. Profiled with immunoSEQ multiplex PCR; TCRdb holds only in-frame clones, not every one. This table has 70,000 to 95,000 clones, approximately 84% appearing once. The data derive from a study of memory CD4+ T cells and cytomegalovirus serostatus. Study summary: Healthy Belgian adult donors included fewer than 10 CMV-positive and around 25 CMV-negative people.

Notes on the study in general: The CMV-associated TCR signature appears largely within the CD4+ memory repertoire. A US-trained random forest predicted CMV serostatus with median AUC about 0.92.

The CDR3 extends over 16 amino acids. V lost 4 bases and J lost 0, with 13 bases in between. Germline lookup yields CDR1 KGHSH and CDR2 LQKENI. The clonotype originates from an adult in good health and CMV-seronegative. This rearrangement joins TRBV18 to TRBJ1-3, with a tentative D call TRBD1 (5 bases). The sample taken for sequencing was memory CD4+ T cells from blood. Here the CDR3 DNA reads TGTGCCAGCTCACTAGTCGACAGTTTCTCTGGAAACACCATATATTTT. Encoded protein: CASSLVDSFSGNTIYF.